The 20 T cell receptor beta chains below come from one sample, sequenced in a study of human versus mouse CDR3 diversity and MHC coevolution (dated by TCRdb to 2016 to 2017). Library preparation was by the immunoSEQ multiplex PCR assay. The clones in this table, taken by TCRdb from immuneACCESS, are in-frame only. Not every clone is retained; where verified, under half of the shortfall comes from an unresolved V gene, and the cause of the rest is unknown. This sample holds roughly 86,000 clones; roughly 93% were observed only once. Of the sample, approximately 1.4% is held by the ten largest clones. Specimen: naive CD4+ T cells from blood. The cell subset or site tag for this specimen amounts to: CD45RO-negative CD62L-positive naive CD4 T cells. Receptors were obtained from a person aged 25 to 69 in good health.

This clone was counted a few times. The chain joins TRBV7-2 to TRBJ1-3, with a tentative D call TRBD1 (5 bases). Germline V gene lookup returns CDR1 SGHTA and CDR2 FQGNSA. V dropped 5 bases and J dropped 9 bases, with 14 bases sitting between them. There are 13 residues in the CDR3. CDR3 loop: CASSADLQGTIYF. CDR3 sequence (DNA): TGTGCCAGCAGCGCTGACTTGCAGGGCACCATATATTTT.

The chain uses TRBV11-1 and TRBJ2-3; D uncertain. V was cut by 2 bases and J by 2 bases, with 8 bases left in between. This CDR3 spans 14 amino acids. Germline V gives CDR1 SGHAT, CDR2 FQDESV (reference sequence). The CDR3, as DNA: TGTGCCAGCAGCTTACGGCAGGCCACAGATACGCAGTATTTT. Its translation: CASSLRQATDTQYF.

CDR3 sequence: CASSLEEGYLYGYTF. The CDR3, as DNA: TGTGCCAGCAGCTTAGAGGAGGGCTACCTCTATGGCTACACCTTC. This chain uses TRBV7-6 with TRBJ1-2; no firm D call. Between the trimmed V and J ends, which lost 1 base and 4 bases, there was a span of 13 bases. Per the germline V gene, CDR1 is SGHVS and CDR2 is FNYEAQ. This CDR3 region has 15 residues.

This chain uses TRBV6-5 with TRBJ1-5; 9 bases are shared with TRBD1. V lost 10 bases to trimming and J lost 5 bases; unmatched junction nucleotides: 9. The CDR3 covers 14 residues. Germline-derived CDR1 and CDR2 are MNHEY and SVGAGI. The CDR3 coding sequence is TGTGCCACACAGTGGGGGGACAGGGATCAGCCCCAGCATTTT. As protein: CATQWGDRDQPQHF.

This clone was seen a few times. The chain recombines TRBV6-6 with TRBJ1-1; the D gene is possibly TRBD1 (5 bases). Germline CDR1 reads MNHNY; CDR2 reads SVGAGI (reference sequence). This CDR3 has 15 residues. The V end lost 0 bases, the J end lost 1 base, and 9 bases lay between the germline ends. The CDR3 is CASSYSPGSNTEAFF. CDR3 nucleotide sequence: TGTGCCAGCAGTTACTCGCCAGGGTCGAACACTGAAGCTTTCTTT.

This chain links TRBV9 with TRBJ2-2; 8 positions agree with TRBD2. Germline trimming cut 1 base from V and 5 bases from J; bases unmatched to any gene: 4. The V gene's germline CDR1 is SGDLS and CDR2 YYNGEE. CDR3 size: 15 residues. As DNA, the CDR3 is TGTGCCAGCAGCGTACCAGCGGGAGCAACCGGGGAGCTGTTTTTT. It translates to CASSVPAGATGELFF.

The V call is TRBV14, the J call TRBJ1-1; TRBD1 matches at 12 bases. The ends lost 2 bases at V and 0 bases at J; junction bases unmatched: 7. CDR3 length: 18 residues. The V gene's germline CDR1 is SGHDN and CDR2 FVKESK. The CDR3 DNA is TGTGCCAGCAGCCAAAGGTGGGACAGGGGGCCAATGAACACTGAAGCTTTCTTT. Translating it yields CASSQRWDRGPMNTEAFF.

V usage is TRBV7-2 and J usage is TRBJ1-1; D ambiguous. V gave up 6 bases and J gave up 8 bases, with 25 bases separating them. Germline V lookup: CDR1 SGHTA, CDR2 FQGNSA. The CDR3 loop spans 16 amino acids. Here the CDR3 reads CASRRNPRDPGDEAFF. The CDR3 nucleotides are TGTGCCAGCAGGAGAAACCCCCGGGATCCCGGTGACGAAGCTTTCTTT. The full variable domain, with the rest looked up from reference TRBV7-2 and TRBJ1-1, is GAGVSQSPSNKVTEKGKDVELRCDPISGHTALYWYRQSLGQGLEFLIYFQGNSAPDKSGLPSDRFSAERTGGSVSTLTIQRTQQEDSAVYLCASRRNPRDPGDEAFFGQGTRLTVV.

This clone has more than one count but fewer than ten. The chain couples TRBV30 to TRBJ2-7; TRBD1 is a possible D gene (6 bases). The CDR3 runs to 12 residues. CDR1 is GTSNPN, CDR2 SVGIG, per germline (reference sequence). Trimming cost V 2 bases and J 5 bases, with 10 bases left between them. In DNA form, the CDR3 reads TGTGCCTGGAGTTACGACAGGAACGAGCAGTACTTC. It encodes CAWSYDRNEQYF.

The chain joins TRBV13 to TRBJ2-3, with 10 bases aligning to TRBD2. Germline V gives CDR1 PRHDT, CDR2 FYEKMQ (reference sequence). V trimming: 6 bases; J trimming: 8 bases; junction bases outside the gene matches: 8. The CDR3 loop spans 14 amino acids. The CDR3 loop is CASRTAGGRSTQYF. The CDR3 DNA reads as TGTGCCAGCAGGACAGCGGGAGGGCGGAGTACGCAGTATTTT. The whole variable domain, remainder taken from reference TRBV13 and TRBJ2-3, is AAGVIQSPRHLIKEKRETATLKCYPIPRHDTVYWYQQGPGQDPQFLISFYEKMQSDKGSIPDRFSAQQFSDYHSELNMSSLELGDSALYFCASRTAGGRSTQYFGPGTRLTVL.

The gene calls are TRBV7-2 and TRBJ1-5; 7 nucleotides match TRBD1. Looked up from germline, CDR1 is SGHTA and CDR2 is FQGNSA. The V segment lost 2 bases and the J segment 7 bases; nucleotides outside the gene matches: 11. The CDR3 runs to 16 residues. CDR3 nucleotide sequence: TGTGCCAGCAGCTTAAGCTTGCCGGGAGGGGGCCAGCCCCAGCATTTT. Translation: CASSLSLPGGGQPQHF.

On this clone itself: A read error may produce the germline difference seen at one junction end. The gene calls are TRBV7-6 and TRBJ2-2; tentative D call: TRBD2 (6 bases). The CDR3 length is 16 residues. Germline-derived CDR1 and CDR2 are SGHVS and FNYEAQ. CDR3 sequence: CASSLGRAPGTGELLF. CDR3 DNA: TGTGCCAGCAGCTTAGGGAGGGCGCCGGGCACCGGGGAGCTGCTTTTT.

The chain couples TRBV27 to TRBJ2-1; 7 nucleotides align to TRBD1. The CDR3 is 16 residues long. Germline trimming cut 6 bases from V and 1 base from J; bases unmatched to any gene: 9. CDR1 and CDR2 (germline): MNHEY, SMNVEV (reference sequence). CDR3 residues: CASRAEQGISYNEQFF. The CDR3 bases are TGTGCCAGCAGGGCTGAACAGGGGATTTCCTACAATGAGCAGTTCTTC.

This clone was counted a single time. The CDR3 DNA reads TGTGCCAGCAGCGTAGGAGGCACTACTAGCACAGATACGCAGTATTTT. As protein: CASSVGGTTSTDTQYF. The rearrangement joins TRBV9 to TRBJ2-3; D uncertain. Germline V gives CDR1 SGDLS, CDR2 YYNGEE. V gave up 0 bases and J gave up 0 bases, with 11 bases separating them. This CDR3 has 16 residues.

The V and J genes are TRBV5-8 and TRBJ1-1; 11 positions agree with TRBD1. The ends lost 4 bases at V and 4 bases at J; junction bases unmatched: 3. Germline CDR1 and CDR2: SGHTS and YDEGEE. This CDR3 comprises 14 residues. The chain's CDR3 is CASSRGQGGTEAFF. CDR3 nucleotides: TGTGCCAGCAGCAGGGGACAGGGGGGCACTGAAGCTTTCTTT.

This clone has just a few counts. The chain is built from TRBV19 and TRBJ1-2; no firm D call. The CDR3 is 12 amino acids. V was trimmed by 7 bases and J by 1 base, leaving 7 bases between them. From germline, CDR1 is LNHDA and CDR2 SQIVND (reference sequence). The CDR3 bases are TGTGCCAGTACGGGGTATAACTATGGCTACACCTTC. Translating gives CASTGYNYGYTF.

The V call is TRBV18, the J call TRBJ2-7, with D uncertain. CDR3 length equals 11 residues. Germline V gene lookup returns CDR1 KGHSH and CDR2 LQKENI. Trimming removed 6 bases at V and 2 bases at J, with 5 bases between. The CDR3 spells CASSGTYEQYF. DNA of the CDR3: TGTGCCAGCTCCGGTACCTACGAGCAGTACTTC.

The J gene is TRBJ2-7, the V gene TRBV7-2; 7 bases map to TRBD1. Losses at the gene ends were 1 base for V and 4 bases for J; bases not matched to a gene: 7. Germline V gene sequence: CDR1 SGHTA, CDR2 FQGNSA. CDR3 length equals 15 residues. The CDR3 sequence is CASSLVEGAGYEQYF. The CDR3 DNA sequence: TGTGCCAGCAGCTTAGTTGAGGGGGCAGGGTACGAGCAGTACTTC.

This chain connects TRBV4-3 to TRBJ1-1; D uncertain. CDR1 is LGHNA, CDR2 YSLEER, per germline. The V end was cut by 4 bases, the J end by 2 bases, with 14 bases between. The CDR3 is 15 amino acids. The CDR3 DNA follows: TGCGCCAGCAGCCCTCGATATCTTACTAACACTGAAGCTTTCTTT. Protein sequence: CASSPRYLTNTEAFF.

This chain connects TRBV28 to TRBJ1-6, with D possibly TRBD1 on 6 matching bases. CDR3 length: 15 residues. V lost 8 bases and J 5 bases, leaving 16 bases between the germline ends. Germline CDR1 MDHEN, CDR2 SYDVKM. Written as DNA, the CDR3 is TGTGCCAGCGCCCCAACGACAGGCAATAATTCACCCCTCCACTTT. Encoded protein: CASAPTTGNNSPLHF.